This T cell receptor beta chain was obtained from a study of human T cells and chemical hapten exposure. Time point reported: patch test 2, 6 weeks after DPC sensitization. This sample's treatment: therapeutic diphenylcyclopropenone sensitization with weekly scalp DPC. CDR3 length: 15 amino acids. V dropped 2 bases and J dropped 2; count of bases not matched to a gene: 4. Germline CDR1 DFQATT, CDR2 SNEGSKA (reference sequence). Per the study methods: The median was roughly 91,000 TCRs per sample, ranging roughly 20,000 to 750,000. TCRdb re-called the RACE reads with MiXCR, one entry per CDR3 protein. Clone size and V and J calls follow TCRdb, not the original study. The sample includes roughly 52,000 distinct CDR3 sequences, about a tenth of them seen just once.

Sequences were derived from whole blood, sampled in connection with sensitization to the hapten diphenylcyclopropenone (DPC). The genes are TRBV20-1 and TRBJ2-3; TRBD1 aligns across 10 bases. The clonotype originates from a woman between 45 and 60 years old with alopecia areata. Some clones in this sample may be carry-over from other donors' samples. CDR3 nucleotides: TGCAGTGCTAGAAGGACAGGGGGATTCACAGATACGCAGTATTTT. This sequence encodes CSARRTGGFTDTQYF.